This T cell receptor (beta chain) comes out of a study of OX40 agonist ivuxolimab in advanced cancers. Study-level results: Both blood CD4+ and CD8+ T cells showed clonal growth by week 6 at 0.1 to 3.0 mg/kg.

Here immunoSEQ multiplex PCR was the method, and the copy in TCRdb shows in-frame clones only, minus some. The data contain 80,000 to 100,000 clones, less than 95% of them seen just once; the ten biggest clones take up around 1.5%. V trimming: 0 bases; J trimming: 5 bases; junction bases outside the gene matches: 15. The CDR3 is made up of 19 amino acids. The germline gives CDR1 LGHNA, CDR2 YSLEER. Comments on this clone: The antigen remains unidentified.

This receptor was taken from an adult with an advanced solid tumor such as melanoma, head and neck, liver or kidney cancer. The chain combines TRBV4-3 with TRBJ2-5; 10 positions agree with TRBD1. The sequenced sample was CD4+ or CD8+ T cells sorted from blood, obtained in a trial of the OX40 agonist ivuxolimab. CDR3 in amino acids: CASSQDRPPRQGARETQYF. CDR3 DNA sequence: TGCGCCAGCAGCCAAGATCGACCCCCCAGACAGGGGGCACGGGAGACCCAGTACTTC.